This TCR beta chain was observed in a study of T cells after yellow fever vaccination. The CDR3 has 16 residues. The V end lost 3 bases, the J end lost 4 bases, and 18 bases lay between the germline ends. Per germline, CDR1 LGHNA and CDR2 YSLEER. This clonotype was observed at least ten times. For TCR, cDNA came from 5'RACE template switching, which added a universal primer site and UMIs. A single record per CDR3 protein comes from TCRdb applying MiXCR to the 5' RACE reads. The sample yields some 54,000 distinct CDR3 sequences, 6.5% to 8.5% seen once. This chain uses TRBV4-3 with TRBJ1-2; tentatively, D is TRBD1 (6 bases). The source of this sequence is a man aged 18-30 years who received the YFV17D yellow fever vaccine. This sample comprised CD8+ T cells not binding an NS4B(214-222) dextramer, sorted from PBMCs, obtained more than 35 days after the first yellow fever vaccination. The CDR3 reads CASSHGTGSFGYGYTF. In DNA, the CDR3 is TGCGCCAGCAGCCACGGTACAGGGTCATTTGGCTATGGCTACACCTTC.